These T cell receptor beta chains were read from a single sample in a study of cytomegalovirus exposure and HLA in healthy donors. Clones were sequenced by immunoSEQ multiplex PCR, and TCRdb holds only the in-frame ones, with some missing. The sample shows 59,000 or so clones, roughly 85% of them seen only once. Sequencing was done on a sample of PBMCs. The receptors originated from a female donor in good health and CMV-seronegative. Each CDR3 is given with its conserved first and last residue. Each record gives: J gene, D gene, clone size, V gene, CDR3 protein, CDR3 DNA. D genes are given only for firm matches. Not every row has a clone size; where given, it reads once, few, many or a size class.

j_call: TRBJ1-5
d_call: TRBD1
clone_size: NA
v_call: TRBV5-1
cdr3_aa: CASSAGQGDNQPQHF
cdr3_nt: TGCGCCAGCAGCGCCGGACAGGGAGACAATCAGCCCCAGCATTTT

j_call: TRBJ2-1
d_call: TRBD1
clone_size: NA
v_call: TRBV5-1
cdr3_aa: CASSAGGAVNEQFF
cdr3_nt: TGCGCCAGCAGCGCAGGGGGCGCGGTAAATGAGCAGTTCTTC

j_call: TRBJ2-3
d_call: TRBD2
clone_size: NA
v_call: TRBV27
cdr3_aa: CASSLASGPTDTQYF
cdr3_nt: TGTGCCAGCAGTTTAGCTAGCGGGCCCACAGATACGCAGTATTTT

j_call: TRBJ2-7
d_call: NA
clone_size: once
v_call: TRBV7-7
cdr3_aa: CASSTGSYEQYF
cdr3_nt: TGTGCTAGCAGTACCGGGAGCTACGAGCAGTACTTC

j_call: TRBJ1-1
d_call: TRBD1
clone_size: NA
v_call: TRBV10-3
cdr3_aa: CATRQGADTEAFF
cdr3_nt: TGTGCCACCCGACAGGGGGCGGACACTGAAGCTTTCTTT

j_call: TRBJ2-7
d_call: NA
clone_size: NA
v_call: TRBV2
cdr3_aa: CASSEGQVLLSYEQYF
cdr3_nt: TGTGCCAGCAGTGAAGGACAGGTCCTCCTTTCCTACGAGCAGTACTTC

j_call: TRBJ2-1
d_call: TRBD2
clone_size: NA
v_call: TRBV29-1
cdr3_aa: CSGLAGVGSSYNEQFF
cdr3_nt: TGCAGCGGACTAGCGGGAGTCGGGAGCTCCTACAATGAGCAGTTCTTC

j_call: TRBJ2-1
d_call: NA
clone_size: NA
v_call: TRBV19
cdr3_aa: CASSPQAGGQFF
cdr3_nt: TGTGCCAGTAGTCCTCAGGCGGGCGGGCAGTTCTTC

j_call: TRBJ2-6
d_call: NA
clone_size: NA
v_call: TRBV28
cdr3_aa: CASSRTGSGANVLTF
cdr3_nt: TGTGCCAGCAGCCGAACAGGGTCCGGGGCCAACGTCCTGACTTTC

j_call: TRBJ1-1
d_call: NA
clone_size: NA
v_call: TRBV18
cdr3_aa: CASSPGLQAGTEAFF
cdr3_nt: TGTGCCAGCTCACCAGGCTTACAGGCTGGGACTGAAGCTTTCTTT

j_call: TRBJ2-3
d_call: TRBD2
clone_size: NA
v_call: TRBV30
cdr3_aa: CAWSGPSGSSLSTDTQYF
cdr3_nt: TGTGCCTGGAGTGGTCCCAGCGGGAGCTCCCTCAGCACAGATACGCAGTATTTT

j_call: TRBJ1-1
d_call: NA
clone_size: few
v_call: TRBV19
cdr3_aa: CASSRGQLNTEAFF
cdr3_nt: TGTGCCAGTAGTCGTGGGCAGCTGAACACTGAAGCTTTCTTT

j_call: TRBJ1-5
d_call: NA
clone_size: NA
v_call: TRBV4-1
cdr3_aa: CASSQDPDQPQHF
cdr3_nt: TGCGCCAGCAGCCAAGACCCCGATCAGCCCCAGCATTTT

j_call: TRBJ2-7
d_call: TRBD2
clone_size: once
v_call: TRBV27
cdr3_aa: CASSLSSGGGRVSYEQYF
cdr3_nt: TGTGCCAGCAGTTTATCCTCCGGGGGGGGGCGCGTTTCGTACGAGCAGTACTTC

j_call: TRBJ1-6
d_call: NA
clone_size: NA
v_call: TRBV15
cdr3_aa: CATSLYRASPLHF
cdr3_nt: TGTGCCACCAGCCTCTACAGGGCTTCACCCCTCCACTTT

j_call: TRBJ2-1
d_call: NA
clone_size: NA
v_call: TRBV13
cdr3_aa: CASSFVSSGYNEQFF
cdr3_nt: TGTGCCAGCAGTTTCGTAAGTAGCGGCTACAATGAGCAGTTCTTC

j_call: TRBJ1-1
d_call: NA
clone_size: NA
v_call: TRBV27
cdr3_aa: CASSYERLTEAFF
cdr3_nt: TGTGCCAGCAGTTATGAGCGACTCACTGAAGCTTTCTTT

j_call: TRBJ1-6
d_call: NA
clone_size: NA
v_call: TRBV18
cdr3_aa: CASSPFGSYNSPLHF
cdr3_nt: TGTGCCAGCTCACCTTTCGGCTCCTATAATTCACCCCTCCACTTT

j_call: TRBJ2-5
d_call: TRBD2
clone_size: NA
v_call: TRBV12-5
cdr3_aa: CASGRRASGGGGETQYF
cdr3_nt: TGTGCTAGTGGAAGGCGGGCTAGCGGTGGGGGTGGAGAGACCCAGTACTTC

j_call: TRBJ1-2
d_call: NA
clone_size: NA
v_call: TRBV10-3
cdr3_aa: CAIAAGLTYGYTF
cdr3_nt: TGTGCCATCGCGGCAGGGCTTACATATGGCTACACCTTC

j_call: TRBJ1-5
d_call: NA
clone_size: NA
v_call: TRBV7-9
cdr3_aa: CASSFGVNQPQHF
cdr3_nt: TGTGCCAGCAGCTTCGGGGTAAATCAGCCCCAGCATTTT

j_call: TRBJ2-2
d_call: TRBD2
clone_size: NA
v_call: TRBV9
cdr3_aa: CASSVGGANTGELFF
cdr3_nt: TGTGCCAGCAGCGTCGGGGGGGCGAACACCGGGGAGCTGTTTTTT

j_call: TRBJ2-7
d_call: TRBD1
clone_size: NA
v_call: TRBV18
cdr3_aa: CASSPPSTGIHEQYF
cdr3_nt: TGTGCCAGCTCACCACCATCGACAGGGATCCACGAGCAGTACTTC

j_call: TRBJ2-7
d_call: NA
clone_size: NA
v_call: TRBV5-6
cdr3_aa: CASGRVHEQYF
cdr3_nt: TGTGCCAGCGGCAGGGTCCACGAGCAGTACTTC

j_call: TRBJ1-2
d_call: NA
clone_size: NA
v_call: TRBV6-1
cdr3_aa: CASKRLESNYGYTF
cdr3_nt: TGTGCCAGCAAGAGATTAGAGTCTAACTATGGCTACACCTTC

j_call: TRBJ1-5
d_call: NA
clone_size: NA
v_call: TRBV2
cdr3_aa: CASSERWAGYNQPQHF
cdr3_nt: TGTGCCAGCAGTGAAAGGTGGGCAGGGTACAATCAGCCCCAGCATTTT

j_call: TRBJ1-2
d_call: NA
clone_size: once
v_call: TRBV7-9
cdr3_aa: CASSPEGVYGYTF
cdr3_nt: TGTGCCAGCAGCCCAGAGGGGGTCTATGGCTACACCTTC

j_call: TRBJ2-3
d_call: NA
clone_size: once
v_call: TRBV5-5
cdr3_aa: CASSLPGGTDTDTQYF
cdr3_nt: TGTGCCAGCAGTCTCCCGGGGGGGACAGACACAGATACGCAGTATTTT

j_call: TRBJ2-1
d_call: NA
clone_size: NA
v_call: TRBV28
cdr3_aa: CASSLSTGYYNEQFF
cdr3_nt: TGTGCCAGCAGTTTATCGACAGGCTACTACAATGAGCAGTTCTTC

j_call: TRBJ1-4
d_call: TRBD1
clone_size: NA
v_call: TRBV6-6
cdr3_aa: CASSRTGVDEKLFF
cdr3_nt: TGTGCCAGCAGCCGCACAGGGGTCGATGAAAAACTGTTTTTT

j_call: TRBJ1-1
d_call: NA
clone_size: NA
v_call: TRBV30
cdr3_aa: CAWSYQQLGQNTEAFF
cdr3_nt: TGTGCCTGGAGCTACCAGCAACTGGGACAGAACACTGAAGCTTTCTTT

j_call: TRBJ2-6
d_call: NA
clone_size: NA
v_call: TRBV6-1
cdr3_aa: CATYSGANVLTF
cdr3_nt: TGTGCCACCTACTCTGGGGCCAACGTCCTGACTTTC

j_call: TRBJ2-2
d_call: TRBD1
clone_size: NA
v_call: TRBV7-2
cdr3_aa: CASRQQPGQRTGELFF
cdr3_nt: TGTGCCAGCAGACAACAGCCGGGACAGAGGACCGGGGAGCTGTTTTTT

j_call: TRBJ1-4
d_call: NA
clone_size: NA
v_call: TRBV18
cdr3_aa: CASSQGTSHATNEKLFF
cdr3_nt: TGTGCCAGCTCACAGGGGACATCCCATGCAACTAATGAAAAACTGTTTTTT

j_call: TRBJ2-2
d_call: NA
clone_size: NA
v_call: TRBV7-2
cdr3_aa: CASSLDAPVNTGELFF
cdr3_nt: TGTGCCAGCAGCTTAGACGCCCCGGTGAACACCGGGGAGCTGTTTTTT

j_call: TRBJ1-3
d_call: TRBD1
clone_size: NA
v_call: TRBV11-2
cdr3_aa: CASSSLQGVGNTIYF
cdr3_nt: TGTGCCAGCAGCTCGTTACAGGGGGTCGGAAACACCATATATTTT

j_call: TRBJ2-5
d_call: NA
clone_size: NA
v_call: TRBV5-6
cdr3_aa: CASSYGETQYF
cdr3_nt: TGTGCCAGCAGCTACGGAGAGACCCAGTACTTC

j_call: TRBJ2-3
d_call: NA
clone_size: NA
v_call: TRBV7-6
cdr3_aa: CASSLVTSGNSRTDTQYF
cdr3_nt: TGTGCCAGCAGCTTAGTTACATCGGGGAACAGCCGCACAGATACGCAGTATTTT

j_call: TRBJ1-2
d_call: NA
clone_size: NA
v_call: TRBV6-4
cdr3_aa: CVRRTGDETANYGYTF
cdr3_nt: TGTGTCCGACGGACGGGAGACGAGACAGCTAACTATGGCTACACCTTC

j_call: TRBJ2-7
d_call: TRBD1
clone_size: NA
v_call: TRBV30
cdr3_aa: CAWSHGQGYEQYF
cdr3_nt: TGTGCCTGGAGTCACGGACAGGGCTACGAGCAGTACTTC

j_call: TRBJ1-5
d_call: TRBD1
clone_size: once
v_call: TRBV30
cdr3_aa: CAWNAGTGFGQPQHF
cdr3_nt: TGTGCCTGGAACGCCGGGACAGGGTTCGGGCAGCCCCAGCATTTT

j_call: TRBJ2-2
d_call: NA
clone_size: NA
v_call: TRBV5-1
cdr3_aa: CASSLLGAPGELFF
cdr3_nt: TGCGCCAGCAGCTTGTTGGGGGCGCCCGGGGAGCTGTTTTTT

j_call: TRBJ2-1
d_call: TRBD1
clone_size: NA
v_call: TRBV10-2
cdr3_aa: CASSRDRELYEQFF
cdr3_nt: TGCGCCAGCAGCCGGGACAGGGAATTGTATGAGCAGTTCTTC

j_call: TRBJ2-5
d_call: TRBD2
clone_size: NA
v_call: TRBV10-3
cdr3_aa: CAISENMAGGETQYF
cdr3_nt: TGTGCCATCAGTGAAAATATGGCGGGAGGGGAGACCCAGTACTTC

j_call: TRBJ1-2
d_call: TRBD1
clone_size: few
v_call: TRBV6-5
cdr3_aa: CASTYGTGYGYTF
cdr3_nt: TGTGCCAGCACCTATGGGACAGGTTATGGCTACACCTTC

j_call: TRBJ1-2
d_call: NA
clone_size: few
v_call: TRBV11-2
cdr3_aa: CASSETGYGYTF
cdr3_nt: TGTGCCAGCTCGGAGACAGGCTATGGCTACACCTTC

j_call: TRBJ2-3
d_call: NA
clone_size: NA
v_call: TRBV18
cdr3_aa: CASSHKSGGGTDTQYF
cdr3_nt: TGTGCCAGCTCACATAAATCCGGAGGGGGCACAGATACGCAGTATTTT

j_call: TRBJ2-7
d_call: TRBD2
clone_size: NA
v_call: TRBV10-3
cdr3_aa: CKGGRGVGFHEQYF
cdr3_nt: TGTAAGGGGGGGCGGGGGGTAGGATTCCACGAGCAGTACTTC

j_call: TRBJ2-7
d_call: NA
clone_size: NA
v_call: TRBV7-2
cdr3_aa: CASSSGLTTYEQYF
cdr3_nt: TGTGCCAGCAGCTCGGGACTTACAACCTACGAGCAGTACTTC

j_call: TRBJ2-3
d_call: TRBD1
clone_size: once
v_call: TRBV11-1
cdr3_aa: CASSGDSPVTSTDTQYF
cdr3_nt: TGTGCCAGCAGCGGGGACAGTCCGGTTACTAGCACAGATACGCAGTATTTT

j_call: TRBJ1-6
d_call: NA
clone_size: NA
v_call: TRBV5-6
cdr3_aa: CASSFQGWGMPGEDSPLHF
cdr3_nt: TGTGCCAGCAGCTTTCAGGGATGGGGAATGCCTGGTGAGGATTCACCCCTCCACTTT

j_call: TRBJ2-5
d_call: TRBD1
clone_size: NA
v_call: TRBV4-2
cdr3_aa: CASSQDSDRGFQETQYF
cdr3_nt: TGTGCCAGCAGCCAAGATAGTGACAGGGGTTTCCAAGAGACCCAGTACTTC

j_call: TRBJ1-1
d_call: TRBD1
clone_size: NA
v_call: TRBV28
cdr3_aa: CASSLGGTGYTEAFF
cdr3_nt: TGTGCCAGCAGTTTAGGGGGGACAGGGTACACTGAAGCTTTCTTT

j_call: TRBJ2-7
d_call: NA
clone_size: NA
v_call: TRBV29-1
cdr3_aa: CSVGRDINSYEQYF
cdr3_nt: TGCAGCGTTGGCCGGGACATAAACTCCTACGAGCAGTACTTC

j_call: TRBJ2-1
d_call: NA
clone_size: NA
v_call: TRBV10-3
cdr3_aa: CAIGSAVSYNEQFF
cdr3_nt: TGTGCCATCGGGTCAGCGGTATCCTACAATGAGCAGTTCTTC